This paragraph covers one T cell receptor (beta chain) sequence. What it binds is not known. The data were obtained in a study of blood T cells in healthy people across ages. Study-wide points: The unsorted PBMCs prevented any conclusive comparison of naive versus antigen-experienced cells. A greater number of naive CD4+ cells and higher diversity distinguished long-lived donors from aged donors. The study lacked donor CMV status, which possibly confounded expanded clonotype changes.

The second PCR ran about 6 to 12 cycles with a sample-barcoded 5' primer and J-beta primers. TCRdb itself ran the 5' RACE reads through MiXCR, one entry per CDR3 protein. The data show approximately 810,000 distinct CDR3 sequences, about 28% seen once. Between the trimmed V and J ends, which lost 0 bases and 2 bases, there was a span of 9 bases. There are 15 residues in the CDR3. CDR1 and CDR2 (germline): MNHEY, SVGEGT. The chain employs TRBV6-2 or TRBV6-3 and TRBJ2-3, with no clear D. Sequencing input: blood. The origin of this receptor is an elderly woman in good health. CDR3 region: CASSYSEQNTDTQYF. The CDR3 coding sequence is TGTGCCAGCAGTTACTCGGAGCAGAACACAGATACGCAGTATTTT.